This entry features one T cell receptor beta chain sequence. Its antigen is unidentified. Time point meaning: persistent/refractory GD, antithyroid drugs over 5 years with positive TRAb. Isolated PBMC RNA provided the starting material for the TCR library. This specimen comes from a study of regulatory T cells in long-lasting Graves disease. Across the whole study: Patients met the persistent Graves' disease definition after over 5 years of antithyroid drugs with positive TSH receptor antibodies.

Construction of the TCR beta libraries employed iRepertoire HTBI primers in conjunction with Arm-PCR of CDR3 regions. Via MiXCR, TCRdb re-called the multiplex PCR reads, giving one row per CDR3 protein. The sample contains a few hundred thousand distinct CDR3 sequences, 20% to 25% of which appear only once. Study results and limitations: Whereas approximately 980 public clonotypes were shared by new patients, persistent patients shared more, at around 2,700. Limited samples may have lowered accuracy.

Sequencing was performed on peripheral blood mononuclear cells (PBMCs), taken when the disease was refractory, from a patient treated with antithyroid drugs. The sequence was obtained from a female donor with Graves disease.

The CDR3 DNA reads as TGTGCCAGCAGCCGGGAGGCGATGGGCACTGAAGCTTTCTTT. Translation: CASSREAMGTEAFF. This rearrangement joins TRBV3-1 to TRBJ1-1; D remains ambiguous. Trimming cost V 4 bases and J 4 bases, with 13 bases left between them. This CDR3 spans 14 amino acids. Looked up from germline, CDR1 is LGHDT and CDR2 is YNNKEL (reference sequence).